These 24 T cell receptor beta chains originate from one sample sequenced in a study of blood T cell repertoires in COVID-19. Sequencing used immunoSEQ multiplex PCR; TCRdb keeps in-frame clones, though not all of them. The sample includes approximately 15,000 clones, 65% to 90% of them seen just once. The sequencing sample was made of peripheral blood. The receptors stem from a man between 40 and 49 years old with active or convalescent COVID-19.

V gene TRBV28 combines with J gene TRBJ2-3; the match to TRBD2 covers 8 bases. Germline CDR1 is MDHEN and CDR2 is SYDVKM. The CDR3 runs to 18 residues. V shed 5 bases, J shed 0 bases, and the junction held 13 bases outside the gene matches. DNA of the CDR3: TGTGCCAGCAGTAACTCACCGGGACTAGGTTTGAGCACAGATACGCAGTATTTT. Translated: CASSNSPGLGLSTDTQYF.

In this sample, this clone turned up a few times. The chain employs TRBV5-4 and TRBJ1-2; 7 nucleotides align to TRBD1. In germline, CDR1 is SGHNT, CDR2 YYREEE (reference sequence). The CDR3 is made up of 15 amino acids. V lost 4 bases, J lost 5 bases, and 11 bases stayed unmatched. The CDR3 spells CASSIPEGARYGYTF. The CDR3 coding sequence is TGTGCCAGCAGCATCCCGGAGGGGGCGCGGTATGGCTACACCTTC.

The chain combines TRBV4-1 with TRBJ2-1, with TRBD2 matching 10 bases. V lost 7 bases and J lost 0; bases outside the gene matches: 21. CDR3 length: 21 amino acids. The germline V gene encodes CDR1 MGHRA and CDR2 YSYEKL. CDR3 region: CASTKDSWASGGGSSYNEQFF. The DNA for the CDR3 is TGCGCCAGCACCAAAGACTCGTGGGCTAGCGGGGGCGGTAGCTCCTACAATGAGCAGTTCTTC.

The chain has TRBV15 and TRBJ1-2; 8 bases are shared with TRBD1. Losses at the gene ends were 2 bases for V and 0 bases for J; bases not matched to a gene: 17. The CDR3 is 20 residues long. Germline CDR1 LNHNV, CDR2 YYDKDF (reference sequence). CDR3 coding DNA: TGTGCCACCAGCAGAAAGTATCCCGAACCTCAGGGGGCAACTAACTATGGCTACACCTTC. This codes for CATSRKYPEPQGATNYGYTF.

The chain links TRBV30 to TRBJ1-1, with 7 bases identical to TRBD1. Germline lookup yields CDR1 GTSNPN and CDR2 SVGIG (reference sequence). CDR3 size: 13 residues. The trim removed 1 base at V and 7 bases at J, leaving 6 bases unmatched. CDR3 sequence: CAWSGQGRDEAFF. As DNA, the CDR3 is TGTGCCTGGAGTGGACAGGGAAGGGATGAAGCTTTCTTT.

V gene TRBV18 combines with J gene TRBJ2-7, with TRBD1 identical over 9 bases. Germline V gene lookup returns CDR1 KGHSH and CDR2 LQKENI. The CDR3 consists of 14 residues. Trimming removed 6 bases from V and 6 bases from J; junction bases left unmatched: 9. CDR3 residues: CASSPGQGHTEQYF. CDR3 bases: TGTGCCAGCTCGCCGGGACAGGGTCACACCGAGCAGTACTTC.

This chain links TRBV19 with TRBJ1-3, with 8 positions matching TRBD1. The J segment lost 4 bases and the V segment lost 4 bases, leaving 12 bases of the junction unmatched. Germline V gives CDR1 LNHDA, CDR2 SQIVND (reference sequence). The length of the CDR3 is 17 residues. The CDR3 reads CASSRFAADRGGNTIYF. CDR3 bases: TGTGCCAGTAGTAGATTCGCCGCCGACAGGGGCGGAAACACCATATATTTT.

The chain has TRBV29-1 and TRBJ2-5; 16 positions match TRBD2. Germline CDR1 SQVTM, CDR2 ANQGSEA. V lost 6 bases and J lost 6; bases outside the gene matches: 7. The CDR3 runs to 15 residues. CDR3 coding DNA: TGCAGCGTCGGGACTAGCGGGAGGGCCGACAAGACCCAGTACTTC. It yields the protein CSVGTSGRADKTQYF.

V is TRBV9 and J is TRBJ2-3, with 10 nucleotides matching TRBD2. CDR1 is SGDLS and CDR2 is YYNGEE in the germline V gene. The V gene end was trimmed by 0 bases and the J gene end by 2 bases; junction bases not matched to a gene: 3. The CDR3 covers 16 residues. The CDR3 region has the DNA TGTGCCAGCAGCGTAGATCTAGCGGGGGACACAGATACGCAGTATTTT. Translated, it gives CASSVDLAGDTDTQYF.

The chain recombines TRBV19 with TRBJ1-5, with D maybe TRBD1 (5 bases). Germline V gene sequence: CDR1 LNHDA, CDR2 SQIVND (reference sequence). Trimming pared 7 bases from V and 8 bases from J, leaving 12 bases between. CDR3 size: 12 residues. The DNA for the CDR3 is TGTGCCAGTATGGGGGGATTTAAGCCCCAGCATTTT. Translating it yields CASMGGFKPQHF.

The rearrangement links TRBV2 to TRBJ1-5; TRBD1 aligns across 12 bases. The junction had 6 bases not matched to a gene; V was cut back by 3 bases and J by 6 bases. The CDR3 covers 16 residues. CDR1 and CDR2 from the germline V gene are SNHLY and FYNNEI. The DNA of the CDR3 is TGTGCCAGCAGTGATGGGACAGGGGGCTTCGGTCAGCCCCAGCATTTT. Translation gives CASSDGTGGFGQPQHF.

The chain links TRBV30 to TRBJ1-2, with D possibly TRBD1 on 6 matching bases. CDR1 and CDR2 from the germline V gene are GTSNPN and SVGIG (reference sequence). CDR3 size: 16 residues. Trimming stripped 3 bases from V and 4 bases from J, with 21 bases between. CDR3 amino acids: CAWRPPGQMAPYGYTF. The CDR3 DNA sequence: TGTGCCTGGAGGCCCCCCGGACAGATGGCCCCCTATGGCTACACCTTC.

The chain employs TRBV11-3 and TRBJ2-7, with TRBD1 matching 7 bases. Germline CDR1 reads SGHNT; CDR2 reads YENEEA. The CDR3 sequence is 13 residues long. With 9 bases clipped from V and 2 bases from J, the junction kept 7 bases outside the gene matches. DNA of the CDR3: TGTGCCAGTTCCATTCAGGGGGCCTACGAGCAGTACTTC. The encoded protein is CASSIQGAYEQYF. Supplemented by reference TRBV11-3 and TRBJ2-7, the full variable domain reads EAGVVQSPRYKIIEKKQPVAFWCNPISGHNTLYWYLQNLGQGPELLIRYENEEAVDDSQLPKDRFSAERLKGVDSTLKIQPAELGDSAVYLCASSIQGAYEQYFGPGTRLTVT.

The rearrangement joins TRBV6-2 or TRBV6-3 to TRBJ1-4; possible D gene TRBD1, 5 bases. Trimming took 5 bases from V and 8 from J, leaving 21 bases between them. This CDR3 comprises 16 residues. Germline loops: CDR1 MNHEY, CDR2 SVGEGT. The CDR3 is CASSPSPRLKGEKLFF. As DNA, the CDR3 is TGTGCCAGCAGTCCCTCCCCGAGACTCAAGGGGGAAAAACTGTTTTTT.

The chain links TRBV7-3 to TRBJ2-3; 8 bases map to TRBD1. The CDR3 totals 20 residues. With V trimmed by 2 bases and J by 2 bases, 18 bases remained unmatched. Germline V CDR1 and CDR2: SGHTA, FQGTGA. The CDR3 bases are TGTGCCAGCAGCTTATGGGCAGGGGGCCACATCAGCCCAAACACAGATACGCAGTATTTT. Translation: CASSLWAGGHISPNTDTQYF.

The rearrangement joins TRBV4-3 to TRBJ2-1; 7 bases map to TRBD1. The length of the CDR3 is 15 residues. CDR1 LGHNA and CDR2 YSLEER come from the germline V gene. J was trimmed by 5 bases and V by 4 bases; bases with no gene match: 8. The CDR3 DNA follows: TGCGCCAGCAGCCCCGAGGGGGCCGAGGACAATGAGCAGTTCTTC. As protein: CASSPEGAEDNEQFF.

The gene calls are TRBV15 and TRBJ2-3; D call uncertain. Per germline, CDR1 LNHNV and CDR2 YYDKDF (reference sequence). CDR3 length: 17 amino acids. With 0 bases removed from V and 2 bases from J, the gap between germline ends came to 15 bases. This CDR3 reads CATSREARNLFTDTQYF. CDR3 in DNA: TGTGCCACCAGCAGAGAGGCTAGAAATCTTTTCACAGATACGCAGTATTTT. The complete variable domain, with remaining parts taken from reference TRBV15 and TRBJ2-3, reads DAMVIQNPRYQVTQFGKPVTLSCSQTLNHNVMYWYQQKSSQAPKLLFHYYDKDFNNEADTPDNFQSRRPNTSFCFLDIRSPGLGDTAMYLCATSREARNLFTDTQYFGPGTRLTVL.

This chain uses TRBV9 with TRBJ1-4; no definite D call. V was trimmed by 0 bases and J by 6 bases, leaving 12 bases between them. The CDR3 runs 15 residues. The germline CDR1 and CDR2 sequences are SGDLS and YYNGEE. Here the CDR3 DNA reads TGTGCCAGCAGCGTAGACAGTTCAGGCTATGAAAAACTGTTTTTT. It specifies CASSVDSSGYEKLFF.

V usage is TRBV4-2 and J usage is TRBJ1-2, with TRBD1 matching 7 bases. Germline V lookup: CDR1 LGHNA, CDR2 YNFKEQ. V dropped 3 bases and J dropped 6; count of bases not matched to a gene: 10. The CDR3 has 15 amino acids. The CDR3 is CASSQEEQGMDGYTF. The CDR3, as DNA: TGTGCCAGCAGCCAGGAAGAACAGGGGATGGATGGCTACACCTTC.

The chain couples TRBV12-3 or TRBV12-4 to TRBJ1-6, with 7 bases aligning to TRBD1. The J segment lost 6 bases and the V segment lost 6 bases, leaving 2 bases of the junction unmatched. The CDR3 runs 13 residues. This chain's CDR3 is CASRRQGNSPLHF. CDR3 nucleotides: TGTGCCAGCAGACGACAGGGTAATTCACCCCTCCACTTT.

This chain links TRBV30 with TRBJ1-5; no clear D gene. The germline gives CDR1 GTSNPN, CDR2 SVGIG (reference sequence). The CDR3 has 16 amino acids. The V and J ends lost 0 bases and 4 bases respectively, with 16 bases between them. CDR3 in DNA: TGTGCCTGGAGTGTTTCGGGGAACCCGGTTAATCAGCCCCAGCATTTT. This gives the protein CAWSVSGNPVNQPQHF.

CDR3 in DNA: TGTGCCAGCAGGGACAGGCGGAACACTGAAGCTTTCTTT. Its translation: CASRDRRNTEAFF. The chain links TRBV28 to TRBJ1-1; 7 bases are a match to TRBD1. CDR3 length: 13 amino acids. V lost 6 bases and J lost 1; bases outside the gene matches: 2. Germline V gene data show CDR1 as MDHEN and CDR2 as SYDVKM.

The CDR3 reads CASTDSTDTQYF. CDR3 in DNA: TGTGCCAGCACAGATAGCACAGATACGCAGTATTTT. J is TRBJ2-3 and V is TRBV28; D unresolved. The CDR3 spans 12 residues. The germline V gene has CDR1 MDHEN and CDR2 SYDVKM. V was pared by 7 bases and J by 0 bases, with 5 bases between.

The chain has TRBV27 and TRBJ2-5; the D is unclear. The CDR3 is made up of 16 amino acids. Germline CDR1 is MNHEY and CDR2 is SMNVEV (reference sequence). V was clipped by 5 bases and J by 0 bases, with 16 bases between them. CDR3 protein: CASSPQPLQYQETQYF. DNA for the CDR3: TGTGCCAGCAGTCCCCAACCCCTGCAGTACCAAGAGACCCAGTACTTC.